This T cell receptor (beta chain) is drawn from a study of T cell responses to AZD1222 COVID-19 vaccine. Overall study findings and caveats: The donors showed a predominance of white British ancestry and of females, with possible underestimation of clonal diversity.

Sequenced by immunoSEQ multiplex PCR; TCRdb stores in-frame clones only, minus some. The table has 180,000 or so clones, roughly 91% seen once. In regard to this clone: Its antigen is as yet unknown.

The CDR3 contains 15 residues. V dropped 7 bases and J dropped 4; count of bases not matched to a gene: 11. The germline gives CDR1 WSHSY, CDR2 SAAADI. The source material was peripheral blood, sampled 28 days after the second dose of the MenACWY control vaccine. The TCR comes from an adult who received the MenACWY meningococcal vaccine as a control. The chain employs TRBV10-2 and TRBJ1-1; 8 nucleotides agree with TRBD1. The CDR3 bases are TGCGCCAGCAACTTCGGGACAGGTCGTGGCACTGAAGCTTTCTTT. It is translated as CASNFGTGRGTEAFF.